The 25 T cell receptor beta chains presented below share a single source sample, sequenced in a study of cytomegalovirus exposure and HLA in healthy donors. Primers: 60 Vbeta forward and 13 Jbeta reverse. The protocol was immunoSEQ multiplex PCR, while the TCRdb copy is restricted to in-frame clones and leaves out a portion. In the table there are around 220,000 clones, 65% to 90% of which are singletons. Sequenced material: PBMCs. Receptors were obtained from a girl between 10 and 17 years old in good health and CMV-seronegative.

The chain carries TRBV29-1 and TRBJ2-7; 10 nucleotides line up with TRBD1. In germline, CDR1 is SQVTM, CDR2 ANQGSEA. This CDR3 is built from 14 residues. The V gene end was trimmed by 5 bases and the J gene end by 6 bases; junction bases not matched to a gene: 10. This chain's CDR3 is CSVKGDRGLAEQYF. CDR3 sequence (DNA): TGCAGCGTTAAGGGAGACAGGGGGCTGGCCGAGCAGTACTTC.

J is TRBJ1-3 and V is TRBV5-8; D perhaps matches TRBD1 (5 bases). Trimming shortened V by 4 bases and J by 0 bases, and 14 bases separated the two germline ends. Germline-derived CDR1 and CDR2 are SGHTS and YDEGEE. The CDR3 length is 16 residues. CDR3 in amino acids: CASSPGKAPSGNTIYF. The CDR3 nucleotides are TGTGCCAGCAGCCCAGGGAAAGCACCCTCTGGAAACACCATATATTTT. The variable domain in full, with the rest retrieved from reference TRBV5-8 and TRBJ1-3, is EAGVTQSPTHLIKTRGQQATLRCSPISGHTSVYWYQQALGLGLQFLLWYDEGEERNRGNFPPRFSGRQFPNYSSELNVNALELEDSALYLCASSPGKAPSGNTIYFGEGSWLTVV.

CDR3 nucleotide sequence: TGCGCCAGCAGCTTGGACAGGGCGGGGACTAGCGGTTACAATGAGCAGTTCTTC. Translation gives CASSLDRAGTSGYNEQFF. V and J are TRBV5-1 and TRBJ2-1, with TRBD2 matching over 11 bases. The CDR3 is made up of 18 amino acids. CDR1 is SGHRS and CDR2 is YFSETQ in the germline V gene. V lost 0 bases and J lost 4; bases outside the gene matches: 9. Using reference TRBV5-1 and TRBJ2-1 for the parts outside the CDR3, the full variable domain is KAGVTQTPRYLIKTRGQQVTLSCSPISGHRSVSWYQQTPGQGLQFLFEYFSETQRNKGNFPGRFSGRQFSNSRSEMNVSTLELGDSALYLCASSLDRAGTSGYNEQFFGPGTRLTVL.

The chain recombines TRBV5-4 with TRBJ1-3; D gene ambiguous. Between the trimmed V and J ends, which lost 4 bases and 4 bases, there was a span of 15 bases. Germline loops: CDR1 SGHNT, CDR2 YYREEE (reference sequence). CDR3 length: 15 residues. CDR3 coding DNA: TGTGCCAGCAGCCCTCCAGGAGGGCCGGGAAACACCATATATTTT. Amino acid sequence: CASSPPGGPGNTIYF.

The chain carries TRBV5-1 and TRBJ2-1, with TRBD1 matching over 7 bases. In germline, CDR1 is SGHRS, CDR2 YFSETQ. The V segment lost 0 bases and the J segment 6 bases; nucleotides outside the gene matches: 6. There are 15 residues in the CDR3. In nucleotides, the CDR3 is TGCGCCAGCAGCTTGGTTACAGGGGCAGGCAATGAGCAGTTCTTC. Translated: CASSLVTGAGNEQFF.

This chain joins TRBV6-4 and TRBJ2-1; perhaps TRBD2 as D (6 bases). The CDR3 is 15 residues long. Germline V gene lookup returns CDR1 MRHNA and CDR2 SNTAGT. The germline V and J ends were trimmed by 2 bases and 4 bases, with 12 bases remaining between them. The CDR3: CASSDTTEGYNEQFF. Written as DNA, the CDR3 is TGTGCCAGCAGTGACACTACGGAGGGTTACAATGAGCAGTTCTTC.

The V call is TRBV9, the J call TRBJ2-7, with TRBD1 matching over 9 bases. The CDR3 spans 15 residues. V lost 4 bases to trimming and J lost 7 bases; unmatched junction nucleotides: 12. CDR1 and CDR2 from the germline V gene are SGDLS and YYNGEE. The CDR3 reads CASSLSGTGSGEQYF. CDR3 bases: TGTGCCAGCAGCCTCTCCGGGACAGGGTCTGGGGAGCAGTACTTC.

V gene TRBV7-3 combines with J gene TRBJ2-2, with 8 bases matching TRBD1. V gave up 4 bases and J gave up 6 bases; unmatched junction bases: 7. The CDR3 is 15 amino acids. Per the germline V gene, CDR1 is SGHTA and CDR2 is FQGTGA. In DNA form, the CDR3 reads TGTGCCAGCAGCTCCGGTCAGGGGGCTCCCGGGGAGCTGTTTTTT. Its protein is CASSSGQGAPGELFF.

V usage is TRBV28 and J usage is TRBJ2-3, with D possibly being TRBD2 (6 bases). This CDR3 comprises 15 residues. Per germline, CDR1 MDHEN and CDR2 SYDVKM. V dropped 6 bases and J dropped 0 bases, with 13 bases sitting between them. The CDR3 loop is CASRADYASTDTQYF. CDR3 nucleotide sequence: TGTGCCAGCAGGGCGGACTATGCTAGCACAGATACGCAGTATTTT.

This clone has just one count. The chain uses TRBV5-1 and TRBJ2-7; 15 bases fit TRBD2. Germline V gene sequence: CDR1 SGHRS, CDR2 YFSETQ. The CDR3 is 17 residues long. After removal of 5 bases from V and 3 bases from J, the junction contained 9 bases not matched to a gene. The CDR3 nucleotides read TGCGCCAGCAGTCCGGGACTAGCGGGAGGCCTTTACTACGAGCAGTACTTC. This codes for CASSPGLAGGLYYEQYF.

The V gene is TRBV2, the J gene TRBJ2-1, with D possibly being TRBD2 (6 bases). Trimming took 6 bases from V and 7 from J, leaving 28 bases between them. The V gene's germline CDR1 is SNHLY and CDR2 FYNNEI. The CDR3 contains 18 residues. The CDR3 region is CASSARRATLTRSNEQFF. The CDR3 DNA is TGTGCCAGCAGCGCAAGGAGGGCTACACTGACCCGATCAAATGAGCAGTTCTTC.

V is TRBV7-9 and J is TRBJ1-2; 9 bases are a match to TRBD1. Trimming cost V 0 bases and J 8 bases; bases outside gene matches: 10. Germline V gene lookup returns CDR1 SEHNR and CDR2 FQNEAQ (reference sequence). This CDR3 is built from 16 residues. CDR3 sequence: CASSLAGGQGLGGYTF. CDR3 in DNA: TGTGCCAGCAGCTTAGCCGGGGGACAGGGACTGGGCGGCTACACCTTC.

The V and J genes are TRBV18 and TRBJ1-1, with D possibly TRBD1 on 5 matching bases. CDR3 length: 13 residues. In germline, CDR1 is KGHSH, CDR2 LQKENI. With 6 bases removed from V and 5 bases from J, the gap between germline ends came to 13 bases. CDR3 nucleotide sequence: TGTGCCAGCTCCCCCCCCCAGGGAACTGAAGCTTTCTTT. As protein: CASSPPQGTEAFF.

This clone turned up a few times. This chain joins TRBV15 and TRBJ1-5; possibly TRBD1 for D (5 bases). This CDR3 has 15 amino acids. Germline V lookup: CDR1 LNHNV, CDR2 YYDKDF (reference sequence). V was shortened by 3 bases and J by 0 bases, with 9 bases between the two germline ends. For the CDR3, the DNA is TGTGCCACCAGCAGGAAGACAGTTAGCAATCAGCCCCAGCATTTT. This encodes CATSRKTVSNQPQHF.

V usage is TRBV6-5 and J usage is TRBJ2-1; 7 bases line up with TRBD1. In germline, CDR1 is MNHEY, CDR2 SVGAGI. The CDR3 is made up of 14 amino acids. V shed 4 bases, J shed 4 bases, and the junction held 4 bases outside the gene matches. The CDR3 spells CASSSRTGYNEQFF. Here the CDR3 DNA reads TGTGCCAGCAGTTCCCGGACAGGATACAATGAGCAGTTCTTC.

The V gene is TRBV28, the J gene TRBJ1-1, with D possibly being TRBD1 (5 bases). This CDR3 spans 13 amino acids. Trimming left V 2 bases short and J 7 bases short, with 11 bases between. CDR1 MDHEN and CDR2 SYDVKM come from the germline V gene. The CDR3 is CASSLGQGSEAFF. The CDR3 DNA reads TGTGCCAGCAGTTTAGGGCAGGGTAGTGAAGCTTTCTTT. The variable domain in full, with the rest retrieved from reference TRBV28 and TRBJ1-1, is DVKVTQSSRYLVKRTGEKVFLECVQDMDHENMFWYRQDPGLGLRLIYFSYDVKMKEKGDIPEGYSVSREKKERFSLILESASTNQTSMYLCASSLGQGSEAFFGQGTRLTVV.

V usage is TRBV27 and J usage is TRBJ1-4; D not resolved. Trimming removed 5 bases at V and 0 bases at J, with 10 bases between. Looked up from germline, CDR1 is MNHEY and CDR2 is SMNVEV (reference sequence). The CDR3 contains 15 residues. CDR3 in DNA: TGTGCCAGCAGTCCCTCCGCGACAACTAATGAAAAACTGTTTTTT. Translating it yields CASSPSATTNEKLFF.

A remark on this clone: Other nucleotide sequences in the sample specify the same CDR3. The genes are TRBV6-1 and TRBJ1-1; TRBD1 is a possible D gene (6 bases). This CDR3 comprises 14 residues. V lost 4 bases and J lost 5, with 14 bases in between. Per the germline V gene, CDR1 is MNHNS and CDR2 is SASEGT. CDR3 region: CASSGSTGLTEAFF. Written as DNA, the CDR3 is TGTGCCAGCAGTGGATCCACAGGGCTGACTGAAGCTTTCTTT.

J is TRBJ2-7 and V is TRBV6-5; D possibly corresponds to TRBD1 (6 bases). V was cut by 6 bases and J by 5 bases, with 11 bases left in between. The CDR3 is made up of 12 amino acids. Germline V gene lookup returns CDR1 MNHEY and CDR2 SVGAGI. CDR3 loop: CASSKNRDEQYF. The CDR3 DNA is TGTGCCAGCAGCAAAAACAGGGACGAGCAGTACTTC.

The J gene is TRBJ1-1, the V gene TRBV7-3, with TRBD1 matching over 9 bases. V shed 5 bases and J 4 bases; nucleotides not matched to a gene: 5. CDR3 length: 14 residues. Germline CDR1 SGHTA, CDR2 FQGTGA. The chain's CDR3 is CASSLTGGVTEAFF. In DNA, the CDR3 is TGTGCCAGCAGCCTTACAGGGGGCGTCACTGAAGCTTTCTTT.

A single count supports this clone. The V call is TRBV14, the J call TRBJ2-7; D is perhaps TRBD1 (6 bases). The V end lost 7 bases, the J end lost 5 bases, and 12 bases lay between the germline ends. Germline loops: CDR1 SGHDN, CDR2 FVKESK. The CDR3 length is 12 residues. CDR3 amino acids: CASTQGSNEQYF. As DNA, the CDR3 is TGTGCCAGCACTCAGGGGAGCAACGAGCAGTACTTC.

This chain joins TRBV13 and TRBJ2-7; 9 bases fit TRBD2. The CDR3 has 16 residues. J gave up 3 bases and V 0 bases, and 6 bases lay outside the gene matches. CDR1 is PRHDT, CDR2 FYEKMQ, per germline (reference sequence). The CDR3 loop is CASSLGGSRGGYEQYF. For the CDR3, the DNA is TGTGCCAGCAGCTTAGGTGGTTCGCGGGGGGGCTACGAGCAGTACTTC.

This chain links TRBV2 with TRBJ2-2; 10 bases are shared with TRBD2. In germline, CDR1 is SNHLY, CDR2 FYNNEI. V dropped 5 bases and J dropped 7; count of bases not matched to a gene: 10. The CDR3 is made up of 16 amino acids. The CDR3 sequence: CASSRERGGRSGELFF. As DNA, the CDR3 is TGTGCCAGCAGTCGGGAGCGGGGGGGCCGGAGCGGGGAGCTGTTTTTT.

This clone has just a few counts. J is TRBJ1-3 and V is TRBV7-9; D is unclear. CDR3 length: 16 amino acids. CDR1 and CDR2 (germline): SEHNR, FQNEAQ (reference sequence). V lost 0 bases to trimming and J lost 0 bases, with 9 bases between them. The CDR3 DNA reads as TGTGCCAGCAGCTTAGCCGAACTCAACTCTGGAAACACCATATATTTT. Its translation: CASSLAELNSGNTIYF.

V gene TRBV6-1 combines with J gene TRBJ1-3, with 8 positions matching TRBD1. Germline V gene data show CDR1 as MNHNS and CDR2 as SASEGT. The CDR3 spans 15 residues. After removal of 7 bases from V and 3 bases from J, the junction contained 8 bases not matched to a gene. The CDR3 is CASKMDRDSGNTIYF. CDR3 sequence (DNA): TGTGCCAGCAAGATGGACAGGGATAGTGGAAACACCATATATTTT.